Listed here is a single TCR beta chain. The target antigen is unknown. Multiplex PCR with BIOMED2 TRB-A/B primer pools amplified TRB rearrangements. Using its own MiXCR run on the multiplex PCR reads, TCRdb lists one record per CDR3 protein. The sample includes 10,000 to 13,000 distinct CDR3 sequences, 30% seen only once; the top ten take about 13%. This sample was included in a study of T and B cells in COVID-19 patients. Looking at the study overall: Peripheral blood came from COVID-19 patients with active infection or after recovery. General study results and limits: Patients with COVID-19 reportedly showed strongly skewed T cell receptor beta variable and joining gene usage. Sorted SARS-CoV-2-responsive or tetramer+ T cells and CD4+, regulatory and CD8+ subsets were not yet sequenced.

Blood genomic DNA input for TRB amplification was about 250-550 ng. The clonotype originates from a human donor with active COVID-19. Sequenced sample: blood.

The CDR3: CASNRGGPANQPQHF. The CDR3 coding sequence is TGTGCCAGTAACAGGGGGGGGCCTGCCAATCAGCCCCAGCATTTT. V and J are TRBV12-3 or TRBV12-4 and TRBJ1-5; TRBD1 agrees at 8 bases. The CDR3 consists of 15 residues. V trimming: 9 bases; J trimming: 3 bases; junction bases outside the gene matches: 10.